This T cell receptor beta chain came from a study of post-analysis software for immune sequencing data. Study findings and constraints: TRBV5-6, TRBV5-1 and TRBV20-1 belonged to a set of about five TRBV segments that were more frequent in patients than controls.

On this clonotype itself: Its antigen is not known.

Sequencing libraries made from TCR beta cDNA carried unique molecular identifiers. One entry per CDR3 protein, called by TCRdb with MiXCR from the PCR reads. The sample holds 600,000 to 750,000 distinct CDR3 sequences; approximately 59% are singletons and the top ten take around 11%. The V and J ends lost 4 bases and 5 bases, in that order; junction bases with no gene match: 13. Germline V lookup: CDR1 SGHRS, CDR2 YFSETQ. This CDR3 region has 17 residues. The source material was blood. The receptor's source is a girl aged 2 to 9 with multiple sclerosis. The rearrangement uses TRBV5-1 and TRBJ2-1, with 9 positions matching TRBD1. The chain's CDR3 is CASSTWTGAMGDNEQFF. CDR3 nucleotide sequence: TGCGCCAGCAGCACTTGGACAGGGGCGATGGGGGACAATGAGCAGTTCTTC.